Below, one T cell receptor beta chain is given with its context. Its specificity is not known. The data were obtained in a study of beta chain features in type 1 diabetes. Study observations and caveats: Patients with type 1 diabetes carried fewer insertions and had more deletions at their VDJ junctions.

Germline CDR1 reads SGDLS; CDR2 reads YYNGEE. V was trimmed by 4 bases and J by 2 bases, leaving 12 bases between them. CDR3 length: 14 amino acids. Every bit of the isolated RNA underwent reverse transcription, so sequencing read expressed TCRB transcripts. Generated by immunoSEQ multiplex PCR, the TCRdb table keeps only in-frame clones and is missing some. The sample holds around 500,000 clones, more than 9.5% seen once. The source is a woman between 18 and 30 years old in good health. The sample comprised naive CD4+ T cells from blood. The gene calls are TRBV9 and TRBJ1-2; D might be TRBD1 (5 bases). In nucleotides, the CDR3 is TGTGCCAGCAGCCTTGGACACTCGAACTATGGCTACACCTTC. It specifies CASSLGHSNYGYTF.